The clone carrying this T cell receptor (beta chain) was observed a handful of times. Its antigen is unknown. The data originate from a study of cytomegalovirus exposure and HLA in healthy donors. Findings of the study overall: Donor immune exposure was known only as CMV serostatus. From TCR beta sequences, most subjects' HLA-A and HLA-B alleles were reportedly predicted accurately. Productive rates of about 90% or about 30% were seen for most TCR beta V segments in an earlier analysis.

60 Vbeta and 13 Jbeta primers were used in PCR. Clones were read by immunoSEQ multiplex PCR, and TCRdb kept only the in-frame ones, dropping some. Here the sample spans under 200,000 clones, around 62% being singletons. Germline V CDR1 and CDR2: KGHSH, LQKENI. The CDR3 is 15 residues long. The junction had 8 bases not matched to a gene; V was cut back by 2 bases and J by 8 bases. Sequenced: PBMCs. This TCR derives from a man aged 40-50 years in good health and CMV-seronegative. The chain couples TRBV18 to TRBJ2-1; 8 bases agree with TRBD1. The CDR3 spells CASSPRQGNADEQFF. Written as DNA, the CDR3 is TGTGCCAGCTCACCAAGACAGGGGAACGCGGATGAGCAGTTCTTC.